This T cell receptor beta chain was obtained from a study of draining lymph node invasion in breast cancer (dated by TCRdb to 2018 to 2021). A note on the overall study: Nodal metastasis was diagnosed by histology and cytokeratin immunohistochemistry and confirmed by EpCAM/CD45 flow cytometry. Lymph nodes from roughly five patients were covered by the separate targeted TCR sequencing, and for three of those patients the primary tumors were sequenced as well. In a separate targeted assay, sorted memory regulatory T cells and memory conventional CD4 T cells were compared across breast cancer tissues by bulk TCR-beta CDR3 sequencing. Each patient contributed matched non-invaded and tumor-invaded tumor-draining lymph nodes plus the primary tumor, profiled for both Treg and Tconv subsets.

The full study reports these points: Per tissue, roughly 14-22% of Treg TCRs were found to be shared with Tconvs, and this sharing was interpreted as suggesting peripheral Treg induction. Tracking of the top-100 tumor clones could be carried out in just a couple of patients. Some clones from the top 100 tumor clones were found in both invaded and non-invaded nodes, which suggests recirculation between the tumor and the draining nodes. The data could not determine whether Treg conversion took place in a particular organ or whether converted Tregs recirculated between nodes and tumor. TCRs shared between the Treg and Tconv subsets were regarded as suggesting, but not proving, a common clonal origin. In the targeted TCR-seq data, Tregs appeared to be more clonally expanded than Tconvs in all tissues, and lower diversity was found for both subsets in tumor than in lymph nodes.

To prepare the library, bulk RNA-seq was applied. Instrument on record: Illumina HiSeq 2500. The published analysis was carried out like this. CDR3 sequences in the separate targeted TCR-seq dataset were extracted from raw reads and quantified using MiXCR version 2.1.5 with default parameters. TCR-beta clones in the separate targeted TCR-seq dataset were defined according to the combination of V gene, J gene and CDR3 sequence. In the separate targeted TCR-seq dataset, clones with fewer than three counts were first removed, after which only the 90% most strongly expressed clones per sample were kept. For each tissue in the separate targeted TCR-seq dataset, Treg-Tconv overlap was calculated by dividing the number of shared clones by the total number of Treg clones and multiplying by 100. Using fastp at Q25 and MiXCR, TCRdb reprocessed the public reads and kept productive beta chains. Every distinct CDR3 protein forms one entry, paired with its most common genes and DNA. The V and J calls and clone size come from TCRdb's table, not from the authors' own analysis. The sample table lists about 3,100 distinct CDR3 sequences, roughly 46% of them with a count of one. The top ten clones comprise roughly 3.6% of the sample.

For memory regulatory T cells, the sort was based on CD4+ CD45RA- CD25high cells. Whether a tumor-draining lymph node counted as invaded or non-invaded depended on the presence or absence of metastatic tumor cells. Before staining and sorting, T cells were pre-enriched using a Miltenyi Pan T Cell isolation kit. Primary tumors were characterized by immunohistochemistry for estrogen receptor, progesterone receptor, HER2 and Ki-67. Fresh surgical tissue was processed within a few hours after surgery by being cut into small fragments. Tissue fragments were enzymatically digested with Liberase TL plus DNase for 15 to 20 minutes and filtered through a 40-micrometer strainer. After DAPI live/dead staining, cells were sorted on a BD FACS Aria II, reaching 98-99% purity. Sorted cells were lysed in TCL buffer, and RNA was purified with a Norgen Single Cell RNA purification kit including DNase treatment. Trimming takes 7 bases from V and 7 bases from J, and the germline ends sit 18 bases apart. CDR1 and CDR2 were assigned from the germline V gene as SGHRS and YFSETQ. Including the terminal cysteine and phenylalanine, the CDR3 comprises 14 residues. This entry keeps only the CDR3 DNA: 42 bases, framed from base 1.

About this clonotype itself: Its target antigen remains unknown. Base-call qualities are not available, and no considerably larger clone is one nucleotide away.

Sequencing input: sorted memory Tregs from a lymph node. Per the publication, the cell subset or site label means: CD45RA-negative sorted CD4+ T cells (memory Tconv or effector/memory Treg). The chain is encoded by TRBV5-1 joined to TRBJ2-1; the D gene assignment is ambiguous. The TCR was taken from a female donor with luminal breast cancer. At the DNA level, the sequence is TGCGCCAGCTCTCCGGGCTCTTTGGGAAATGAGCAGTTCTTC. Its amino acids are CASSPGSLGNEQFF. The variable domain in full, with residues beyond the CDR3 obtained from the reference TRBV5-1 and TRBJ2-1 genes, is KAGVTQTPRYLIKTRGQQVTLSCSPISGHRSVSWYQQTPGQGLQFLFEYFSETQRNKGNFPGRFSGRQFSNSRSEMNVSTLELGDSALYLCASSPGSLGNEQFFGPGTRLTVL.